Each of the 10 T cell receptor beta chains below was sequenced from the same sample in a study of T cell responses to AZD1222 COVID-19 vaccine. Assay used: immunoSEQ multiplex PCR; TCRdb lists only in-frame clones, some missing. The repertoire consists of around 4,400 clones, with approximately 91% occurring once and the leading ten covering roughly 5.2%. The material was peripheral blood, obtained 28 days after the second AZD1222 dose. The origin of the receptors is an adult who received the AZD1222 COVID-19 vaccine.

The gene calls are TRBV6-5 and TRBJ2-7; unclear D gene. The CDR3 covers 12 residues. V was cut by 10 bases and J by 1 base, with 11 bases left in between. Germline values: CDR1 MNHEY, CDR2 SVGAGI. CDR3 DNA: TGTGCCACAAATGGGGATTCCTACGAGCAGTACTTC. Amino acids: CATNGDSYEQYF.

This clone was found a few times. The chain employs TRBV19 and TRBJ2-7; 9 bases align to TRBD2. Germline V gene sequence: CDR1 LNHDA, CDR2 SQIVND (reference sequence). The CDR3 extends over 15 amino acids. The V gene end was trimmed by 1 base and the J gene end by 7 bases; junction bases not matched to a gene: 8. CDR3: CASSIVSAGGQEQYF. The CDR3 region has the DNA TGTGCCAGTAGTATAGTTTCAGCGGGGGGTCAAGAGCAGTACTTC.

The gene calls are TRBV27 and TRBJ1-5, with TRBD1 matching over 7 bases. Germline loops: CDR1 MNHEY, CDR2 SMNVEV (reference sequence). The CDR3 loop spans 15 amino acids. After removal of 5 bases from V and 4 bases from J, the junction contained 8 bases not matched to a gene. The CDR3, as DNA: TGTGCCAGCAGTACTAGGACAGGCCGGAATCAGCCCCAGCATTTT. Amino acid sequence: CASSTRTGRNQPQHF.

The chain links TRBV4-3 to TRBJ2-1; 9 positions match TRBD2. CDR3 length: 15 amino acids. V lost 1 base, J lost 4 bases, and 2 bases stayed unmatched. Germline-derived CDR1 and CDR2 are LGHNA and YSLEER. CDR3 in DNA: TGCGCCAGCAGCCAAGTAAGCGGGGGGTACAATGAGCAGTTCTTC. It translates to CASSQVSGGYNEQFF.

V gene TRBV7-2 combines with J gene TRBJ1-5; TRBD1 agrees at 7 bases. The CDR3 consists of 14 residues. V lost 3 bases, J lost 2 bases, and 1 base stayed unmatched. Germline CDR1 is SGHTA and CDR2 is FQGNSA. This CDR3 reads CASSFTGGNQPQHF. CDR3 nucleotides: TGTGCCAGCAGCTTCACAGGGGGCAATCAGCCCCAGCATTTT.

This clone appeared a single time. The chain combines TRBV24-1 with TRBJ2-2; 9 bases are a match to TRBD1. The CDR3 is 12 amino acids. Trimming took 9 bases from V and 6 from J; bases not matched to a gene: 1. Germline V gene data show CDR1 as KGHDR and CDR2 as SFDVKD. This CDR3 reads CATGQGSGELFF. In nucleotides, the CDR3 is TGTGCCACCGGACAGGGGTCCGGGGAGCTGTTTTTT.

This chain joins TRBV4-3 and TRBJ1-4; D remains unclear. The V end lost 5 bases, the J end lost 4 bases, and 14 bases lay between the germline ends. CDR1 is LGHNA and CDR2 is YSLEER in the germline V gene. The CDR3 is made up of 15 amino acids. This chain's CDR3 is CASSLFREFNEKLFF. As DNA, the CDR3 is TGCGCCAGCAGCTTGTTTAGGGAATTTAATGAAAAACTGTTTTTT.

This sequence joins TRBV28 and TRBJ2-2; no firm D call. CDR1 is MDHEN and CDR2 is SYDVKM in the germline V gene. The ends were cut back, 8 bases at V and 0 bases at J, with 13 bases in the middle. The CDR3 totals 15 residues. In DNA form, the CDR3 reads TGTGCCAGCCGACTCCTTACCGCGAACACCGGGGAGCTGTTTTTT. Translated, it gives CASRLLTANTGELFF.

This clone was found once. The rearrangement joins TRBV5-5 to TRBJ1-1; D is undetermined. Trimming left V 1 base short and J 8 bases short, with 15 bases between. CDR1 is SGHKS and CDR2 is YYEKEE in the germline V gene (reference sequence). This CDR3 region has 14 residues. Here the CDR3 reads CASSLRLAAGEAFF. Here the CDR3 DNA reads TGTGCCAGCAGCTTGCGGTTGGCCGCGGGAGAAGCTTTCTTT. Combining the CDR3 with reference TRBV5-5 and TRBJ1-1 gives the whole variable domain DAGVTQSPTHLIKTRGQQVTLRCSPISGHKSVSWYQQVLGQGPQFIFQYYEKEERGRGNFPDRFSARQFPNYSSELNVNALLLGDSALYLCASSLRLAAGEAFFGQGTRLTVV.

This clone has a handful of counts. The rearrangement uses TRBV5-4 and TRBJ2-7; D ambiguous. Germline V gene sequence: CDR1 SGHNT, CDR2 YYREEE (reference sequence). V dropped 5 bases and J dropped 3 bases, with 15 bases sitting between them. This CDR3 contains 14 residues. The CDR3 is CASSITGVGYEQYF. The CDR3 DNA reads as TGTGCCAGCAGTATCACGGGTGTGGGCTACGAGCAGTACTTC. Full variable domain (remainder filled in from reference TRBV5-4 and TRBJ2-7): ETGVTQSPTHLIKTRGQQVTLRCSSQSGHNTVSWYQQALGQGPQFIFQYYREEENGRGNFPPRFSGLQFPNYSSELNVNALELDDSALYLCASSITGVGYEQYFGPGTRLTVT.